What follows is one T cell receptor (beta chain) and its context. The data derive from a study of cytomegalovirus exposure and HLA in healthy donors. This CDR3 contains 18 residues. CDR1 MNHEY and CDR2 SMNVEV come from the germline V gene (reference sequence). PCR involved 60 Vbeta and 13 Jbeta primers. TCRdb's table, derived via immunoSEQ multiplex PCR, lists solely in-frame clones and lacks some. Here the sample spans some 150,000 clones, roughly 78% being singletons. The source is a man between 18 and 35 years old in good health and CMV-seropositive. Sequenced: PBMCs. V usage is TRBV27 and J usage is TRBJ2-5; TRBD2 agrees at 11 bases. The end of the DNA is better explained by TRBJ2-7, so the J call may be wrong. This CDR3 is CASRGLAEIPSPSYEQYF. In nucleotides, the CDR3 is TGTGCCAGCAGGGGACTAGCGGAGATCCCATCCCCATCCTACGAGCAGTACTTC.